This TCR beta chain was identified during a study of radiation and T cells in renal cell carcinoma. In the case of this clone: Its antigen remains unknown.

CDR1 is SGHRS, CDR2 YFSETQ, per germline. The CDR3 runs 16 residues. V lost 0 bases, J lost 7 bases, and 6 bases stayed unmatched. Study findings and constraints: Compared with controls, irradiated tumors had more, larger dominant CDR3 motifs. In blood, top tumor clones expanded by 2 weeks, shrinking by 4.

The treatment: 15 Gy SBRT to primary tumor, nephrectomy 4 weeks later. Libraries were prepared by immunoSEQ multiplex PCR; TCRdb keeps only in-frame clonotypes and omits some of them. The repertoire holds just over 15,000 clones, with around 66% as singletons. The rearrangement joins TRBV5-1 to TRBJ1-6, with 8 bases aligning to TRBD1. The receptor was isolated from a woman aged 65 to 85 with renal cell carcinoma. Sequenced material: tumor tissue, taken from a patient whose treatment included radiotherapy and nephrectomy. The CDR3 DNA follows: TGCGCCAGCAGCTTGGACCCAGGGGGCAAGAATTCACCCCTCCACTTT. It codes for CASSLDPGGKNSPLHF. Filled out from reference TRBV5-1 and TRBJ1-6, the complete variable domain reads KAGVTQTPRYLIKTRGQQVTLSCSPISGHRSVSWYQQTPGQGLQFLFEYFSETQRNKGNFPGRFSGRQFSNSRSEMNVSTLELGDSALYLCASSLDPGGKNSPLHFGNGTRLTVT.